This note documents a single TCR beta chain sequence. A single count supports this clone. Its antigen specificity is not known. No qualities accompany the bases; no much larger clone lies one base away. Libraries came from the immunoSEQ multiplex PCR assay. Held by TCRdb, this immuneACCESS table contains in-frame sequences only and omits some clones. Under half of the omission traces to an unresolved V gene where checked; the cause of the rest is unknown. This sample is represented by about 120,000 clones; roughly 91% of them were singletons. Together, the top ten hold 2% to 2.5% of the sample. The data derive from a study of control samples from healthy donors and cancer patients (dated by TCRdb to the early 2020s). CDR1 and CDR2 are drawn from the germline V gene: SGHAT, FQNNGV. The CDR3 covers 18 residues, taking in both the cysteine and the phenylalanine. Of all the DNA, just the CDR3 is kept, 54 bases in frame from base 1. Germline trimming: 0 bases from V, 6 bases from J; junction bases outside gene matches: 13.

The chain couples TRBV11-2 to TRBJ2-3, and 9 junction bases match TRBD2. The specimen was blood. The receptor's source is a woman in her 70s in good health. In nucleotide form, the sequence is TGTGCCAGCAGCTTAGAGGGGTTTGCTAGCGGGGCGGGGGATACGCAGTATTTT. This yields the protein CASSLEGFASGAGDTQYF.